This T cell receptor (beta chain) was sequenced during a study of control samples from healthy donors and cancer patients. This clone was recorded only once. Measured with immunoSEQ multiplex PCR; TCRdb has only the in-frame clones, and not every one. Found here are about 190,000 clones, over 80% of them singletons; the top ten hold 1.5% to 2%. This CDR3 region has 14 residues. The V gene end was trimmed by 5 bases and the J gene end by 2 bases; junction bases not matched to a gene: 6. Germline CDR1 and CDR2: GTSNPN and SVGIG (reference sequence). The sample was blood. The receptor was isolated from a young man in good health. The V and J genes are TRBV30 and TRBJ1-3, with TRBD1 identical over 7 bases. The CDR3 spells CAWCPGQTGNTIYF. The CDR3 region has the DNA TGTGCCTGGTGCCCGGGACAGACTGGAAACACCATATATTTT.